This T cell receptor (beta chain) came from a study of post-analysis software for immune sequencing data. Study findings and constraints: Controls had significantly higher normalized Chao1 diversity than multiple sclerosis patients.

As regards this clonotype: Its antigen is currently unknown.

The authors incorporated unique molecular identifiers into the TCR beta cDNA libraries. T cells numbering roughly 1 to 10 million gave rise to 400,000 to 550,000 cDNA molecules. TCRdb fed the PCR reads into MiXCR, producing one record per CDR3 protein. The table shows 700,000 to 800,000 distinct CDR3 sequences, with 25% to 30% occurring only once. The sequencing sample was made of blood. The sequence was obtained from a girl aged 10 to 17 with multiple sclerosis.

CDR3 in amino acids: CASSLVQGRTGELFF. The CDR3 DNA sequence: TGCGCCAGCAGCTTGGTACAGGGGAGGACCGGGGAGCTGTTTTTT. The chain uses TRBV5-1 and TRBJ2-2; D is possibly TRBD1 (7 bases). The V and J ends lost 0 bases and 5 bases respectively, with 11 bases between them. The CDR3 spans 15 residues. The germline CDR1 and CDR2 sequences are SGHRS and YFSETQ.